This TCR beta chain is from a study of T cell repertoires in cytomegalovirus infection. Looking at the study overall: Indications came from public TCR beta signatures; they pointed to CMV infection and to a matching HLA type. Study-wide findings and caveats: The ex vivo response showed dominance by HLA-C-restricted CMV-specific TCR beta clonotypes.

In TCRdb, the reads were re-called with MiXCR into one record per CDR3 protein. The sample shows approximately 140,000 distinct CDR3 sequences, approximately 5.9% of them seen only once. The CDR3 is made up of 15 amino acids. V lost 5 bases to trimming and J lost 3 bases, with 16 bases between them. CDR1 is SGHVS, CDR2 FNYEAQ, per germline. At least ten counts were recorded for this clonotype. Its antigen is unknown. The rearrangement uses TRBV7-6 and TRBJ1-2; D remains unclear. The sequenced sample consisted of PBMCs. The sequence was collected from a human donor in good health (CMV status not recorded). Some clones in this sample may be carry-over from other donors' samples. The CDR3 sequence is CASSLQPVLDYGYTF. CDR3 sequence (DNA): TGTGCCAGCAGCCTGCAGCCCGTCTTGGACTATGGCTACACCTTC. Looking up the rest from reference TRBV7-6 and TRBJ1-2 gives the full variable domain: GAGVSQSPRYKVTKRGQDVALRCDPISGHVSLYWYRQALGQGPEFLTYFNYEAQQDKSGLPNDRFSAERPEGSISTLTIQRTEQRDSAMYRCASSLQPVLDYGYTFGSGTRLTVV.